The 31 T cell receptor beta chains below were found in one sample sequenced in a study of T cell responses to AZD1222 COVID-19 vaccine. Repertoires were generated with immunoSEQ multiplex PCR, while TCRdb's copy carries only in-frame clones and drops some. The sample carries 90,000 to 120,000 clones, around 90% recorded once. The source material was peripheral blood, sampled on day 0 of AZD1222 vaccination. These receptors were collected from an adult in good health.

The chain employs TRBV29-1 and TRBJ1-5; TRBD1 matches 9 bases. The CDR3 consists of 14 residues. CDR1 and CDR2 (germline): SQVTM, ANQGSEA. After removal of 5 bases from V and 3 bases from J, the junction contained 5 bases not matched to a gene. The CDR3 sequence is CSVQDRGYNQPQHF. The CDR3 bases are TGCAGCGTTCAGGACAGGGGATACAATCAGCCCCAGCATTTT.

This chain joins TRBV10-3 and TRBJ1-2, with D unclear. CDR3 length equals 13 residues. CDR1 ENHRY and CDR2 SYGVKD come from the germline V gene. V was clipped by 3 bases and J by 3 bases, with 8 bases between them. CDR3 sequence (DNA): TGTGCCATCAGTGAAAGGTTACACTATGGCTACACCTTC. This translates into CAISERLHYGYTF.

CDR3 DNA sequence: TGTGCCAGCAGTTTACCCCAGACTGACGAGCAGTACTTC. It codes for CASSLPQTDEQYF. The chain combines TRBV28 with TRBJ2-7; no definite D call. Trimming took 2 bases from V and 5 from J, leaving 10 bases between them. The CDR3 sequence is 13 residues long. The germline gives CDR1 MDHEN, CDR2 SYDVKM. The variable domain in full, completed from reference TRBV28 and TRBJ2-7, reads DVKVTQSSRYLVKRTGEKVFLECVQDMDHENMFWYRQDPGLGLRLIYFSYDVKMKEKGDIPEGYSVSREKKERFSLILESASTNQTSMYLCASSLPQTDEQYFGPGTRLTVT.

The V gene is TRBV28, the J gene TRBJ1-5; D gene unclear. Germline V gene data show CDR1 as MDHEN and CDR2 as SYDVKM. The V and J ends lost 7 bases and 7 bases respectively, with 5 bases between them. The CDR3 is made up of 10 amino acids. CDR3 protein: CASNRQPQHF. The CDR3 DNA reads TGTGCCAGCAACCGGCAGCCCCAGCATTTT. The full variable domain, completed using reference TRBV28 and TRBJ1-5, is DVKVTQSSRYLVKRTGEKVFLECVQDMDHENMFWYRQDPGLGLRLIYFSYDVKMKEKGDIPEGYSVSREKKERFSLILESASTNQTSMYLCASNRQPQHFGDGTRLSIL.

A remark on this clone: Other DNA sequences in the same sample also yield this CDR3. The rearrangement uses TRBV18 and TRBJ2-2; D might be TRBD1 (6 bases). Germline V gene data show CDR1 as KGHSH and CDR2 as LQKENI. V shed 3 bases and J shed 6 bases, with 8 bases lying between them. The CDR3 spans 13 residues. The CDR3 here is CASSPGQSGELFF. The CDR3 DNA sequence: TGTGCCAGCTCACCTGGACAGTCCGGGGAGCTGTTTTTT.

The count of this clone is one. V usage is TRBV2 and J usage is TRBJ2-1; TRBD1 aligns across 11 bases. V was clipped by 6 bases and J by 4 bases; unmatched bases: 5. Germline V lookup: CDR1 SNHLY, CDR2 FYNNEI. The CDR3 has 15 amino acids. The CDR3 DNA reads TGTGCCAGCAGGGCAGGGACAGGGGGTTACAATGAGCAGTTCTTC. Amino acid sequence: CASRAGTGGYNEQFF.

V and J are TRBV4-3 and TRBJ2-3; 8 bases fit TRBD2. Trimming at V came to 0 bases and at J to 3 bases, leaving 17 bases not matched to a gene. This CDR3 region has 20 residues. Germline lookup yields CDR1 LGHNA and CDR2 YSLEER. The DNA of the CDR3 is TGCGCCAGCAGCCAAGATCGAGGAAGGGGGGGTAGCGGGACGACAGATACGCAGTATTTT. Its protein product is CASSQDRGRGGSGTTDTQYF.

In this sample, this clone turned up a few times. V gene TRBV7-2 combines with J gene TRBJ2-1; 7 bases are shared with TRBD1. This CDR3 region has 12 residues. The germline CDR1 and CDR2 sequences are SGHTA and FQGNSA. Trimming cost V 3 bases and J 9 bases; bases outside gene matches: 2. The CDR3 DNA is TGTGCCAGCAGCTTCTGGGACAGTGAGCAGTTCTTC. Amino acid sequence: CASSFWDSEQFF.

V and J are TRBV28 and TRBJ1-2; D unresolved. Germline V lookup: CDR1 MDHEN, CDR2 SYDVKM. This CDR3 is built from 14 residues. V lost 5 bases to trimming and J lost 7 bases, with 17 bases between them. This CDR3 is CASSLRSRKGGYTF. The CDR3 bases are TGTGCCAGCAGTCTGAGGAGTCGTAAAGGTGGCTACACCTTC.

This rearrangement joins TRBV6-2 or TRBV6-3 to TRBJ2-2, with D unclear. Trimming shortened V by 4 bases and J by 0 bases, and 3 bases separated the two germline ends. This CDR3 has 13 amino acids. Germline CDR1 and CDR2: MNHEY and SVGEGT. CDR3 in amino acids: CASSLANTGELFF. The DNA for the CDR3 is TGTGCCAGCAGTTTGGCGAACACCGGGGAGCTGTTTTTT.

Only one count was recorded for this clone. The chain employs TRBV6-2 or TRBV6-3 and TRBJ1-2, with TRBD1 identical over 8 bases. The germline V gene has CDR1 MNHEY and CDR2 SVGEGT. The CDR3 runs 17 residues. V dropped 2 bases and J dropped 5; count of bases not matched to a gene: 13. The CDR3 DNA reads TGTGCCAGCAGTTACGGGGTCTCAGGGGGCCGGGCATATGGCTACACCTTC. Translated, it gives CASSYGVSGGRAYGYTF.

The chain joins TRBV5-4 to TRBJ2-7; D is possibly TRBD1 (7 bases). Per the germline V gene, CDR1 is SGHNT and CDR2 is YYREEE (reference sequence). This CDR3 comprises 16 residues. V lost 0 bases, J lost 3 bases, and 16 bases lay in between. Here the CDR3 DNA reads TGTGCCAGCAGCTTGGGAGGGGGGACAGCTGTCTACGAGCAGTACTTC. It translates to CASSLGGGTAVYEQYF.

CDR3: CASSQDPQLGYTF. In nucleotides, the CDR3 is TGTGCCAGCAGCCAAGATCCCCAACTGGGCTACACCTTC. The chain couples TRBV4-2 to TRBJ1-2; unclear D gene. Germline V gives CDR1 LGHNA, CDR2 YNFKEQ. This CDR3 contains 13 residues. The V gene lost 0 bases and the J gene lost 8 bases, with 10 bases spanning the gap.

This clone was counted a few times. The V and J genes are TRBV4-2 and TRBJ2-2; 8 nucleotides line up with TRBD2. From germline, CDR1 is LGHNA and CDR2 YNFKEQ. There are 15 residues in the CDR3. The trim removed 3 bases at V and 3 bases at J, leaving 3 bases unmatched. The CDR3 is CASSQGTRDTGELFF. In nucleotides, the CDR3 is TGTGCCAGCAGCCAGGGGACTAGAGACACCGGGGAGCTGTTTTTT.

This rearrangement joins TRBV28 to TRBJ2-7, with 8 bases matching TRBD1. Germline-derived CDR1 and CDR2 are MDHEN and SYDVKM. The CDR3 sequence is 15 residues long. The V segment lost 4 bases and the J segment 3 bases; nucleotides outside the gene matches: 8. CDR3 bases: TGTGCCAGCAGTTCTCCGGGACAGGTGAACTACGAGCAGTACTTC. Amino acids: CASSSPGQVNYEQYF.

This chain links TRBV7-8 with TRBJ2-7; D perhaps matches TRBD1 (6 bases). Germline lookup yields CDR1 SGHVS and CDR2 FQNEAQ. The CDR3 contains 14 residues. V was trimmed by 3 bases and J by 4 bases, leaving 13 bases between them. CDR3 loop: CASSFQGTMYEQYF. CDR3 in DNA: TGTGCCAGCAGCTTTCAGGGGACCATGTACGAGCAGTACTTC.

The chain joins TRBV9 to TRBJ1-1; D is undetermined. Trimming removed 0 bases at V and 3 bases at J, with 6 bases between. The germline gives CDR1 SGDLS, CDR2 YYNGEE. The CDR3 length is 13 residues. The CDR3 region has the DNA TGTGCCAGCAGCGTAGGTCAGGACACTGAAGCTTTCTTT. This codes for CASSVGQDTEAFF.

The chain combines TRBV5-1 with TRBJ2-7, with D perhaps assigned TRBD1 or TRBD2 (5 bases each). Germline assignment: CDR1 SGHRS and CDR2 YFSETQ. V dropped 1 base and J dropped 5 bases, with 10 bases sitting between them. The CDR3 has 13 amino acids. The CDR3 DNA follows: TGCGCCAGCAGCTTGAGGGACCTAAACGAGCAGTACTTC. Translated: CASSLRDLNEQYF.

This clone was seen more than once but under ten times. V is TRBV7-8 and J is TRBJ1-2; D not certain. Per the germline V gene, CDR1 is SGHVS and CDR2 is FQNEAQ. This CDR3 is 14 amino acids long. The V end lost 4 bases, the J end lost 7 bases, and 16 bases lay between the germline ends. The CDR3 is CASSSSRGETGYTF. In DNA, the CDR3 is TGTGCCAGCAGCTCATCCCGCGGGGAGACTGGCTACACCTTC.

The chain uses TRBV6-5 and TRBJ1-1, with D perhaps TRBD1 (5 bases). Between the trimmed V and J ends, which lost 4 bases and 1 base, there was a span of 10 bases. The V gene's germline CDR1 is MNHEY and CDR2 SVGAGI. This CDR3 is 14 amino acids long. CDR3: CASSWDARNTEAFF. As DNA, the CDR3 is TGTGCCAGCAGTTGGGACGCACGGAACACTGAAGCTTTCTTT.

V gene TRBV5-8 combines with J gene TRBJ2-7; 8 bases map to TRBD2. Trimming at V came to 3 bases and at J to 2 bases, leaving 4 bases not matched to a gene. Germline V CDR1 and CDR2: SGHTS, YDEGEE. CDR3 length: 14 residues. CDR3 sequence reads: CASSSISGTYEQYF. The CDR3 bases are TGTGCCAGCAGCTCCATTAGCGGGACCTACGAGCAGTACTTC.

The V call is TRBV5-1, the J call TRBJ2-1; the D is unclear. CDR1 SGHRS and CDR2 YFSETQ come from the germline V gene. The V end lost 0 bases, the J end lost 9 bases, and 16 bases lay between the germline ends. CDR3 length: 15 residues. In nucleotides, the CDR3 is TGCGCCAGCAGCTTGGCCCCTGGAGCGTTTGGTGAGCAGTTCTTC. It codes for CASSLAPGAFGEQFF.

The chain joins TRBV5-1 to TRBJ2-2, with D possibly being TRBD1 (6 bases). CDR3 length equals 15 residues. V was pared by 5 bases and J by 0 bases, with 11 bases between. Germline values: CDR1 SGHRS, CDR2 YFSETQ. The CDR3 bases are TGCGCCAGCAGTAGACAGGCATCGAACACCGGGGAGCTGTTTTTT. Protein product: CASSRQASNTGELFF. Full variable domain (rest looked up from reference TRBV5-1 and TRBJ2-2): KAGVTQTPRYLIKTRGQQVTLSCSPISGHRSVSWYQQTPGQGLQFLFEYFSETQRNKGNFPGRFSGRQFSNSRSEMNVSTLELGDSALYLCASSRQASNTGELFFGEGSRLTVL.

The gene calls are TRBV7-9 and TRBJ1-2; the D is unclear. The CDR3 spans 11 residues. Germline CDR1 and CDR2: SEHNR and FQNEAQ (reference sequence). The germline V and J ends were trimmed by 3 bases and 2 bases, with 1 base remaining between them. The CDR3 loop reads CASSFNYGYTF. DNA of the CDR3: TGTGCCAGCAGCTTCAACTATGGCTACACCTTC.

This clone was seen only once. The rearrangement links TRBV11-3 to TRBJ1-2; tentative D call: TRBD1 (6 bases). The CDR3 runs to 14 residues. The germline V gene has CDR1 SGHNT and CDR2 YENEEA. Trimming cost V 4 bases and J 6 bases, with 15 bases left between them. The CDR3, as DNA: TGTGCCAGCAGCTCCCTCAGGGGCCCACATGGCTACACCTTC. This gives the protein CASSSLRGPHGYTF.

The chain joins TRBV10-3 to TRBJ2-1; 15 bases align to TRBD2. Germline values: CDR1 ENHRY, CDR2 SYGVKD. V dropped 2 bases and J dropped 10; count of bases not matched to a gene: 9. This CDR3 has 17 amino acids. CDR3 sequence (DNA): TGTGCCATCAGTGAGCTAACCTCGGGACTAGCGGGAGGCGAGCAGTTCTTC. It is translated as CAISELTSGLAGGEQFF.

This chain connects TRBV24-1 to TRBJ2-1; a weak D match, TRBD2 (6 bases). The CDR3 has 14 amino acids. The V end lost 4 bases, the J end lost 5 bases, and 11 bases lay between the germline ends. Germline CDR1 and CDR2: KGHDR and SFDVKD. The CDR3 reads CATSEVTSHNEQFF. In DNA form, the CDR3 reads TGTGCCACCAGTGAGGTCACTAGCCACAATGAGCAGTTCTTC.

The V gene is TRBV7-2, the J gene TRBJ1-2, with TRBD1 as a possible D gene (6 bases). The CDR3 runs to 17 residues. In germline, CDR1 is SGHTA, CDR2 FQGNSA. V lost 1 base to trimming and J lost 4 bases, with 19 bases between them. The CDR3 region has the DNA TGTGCCAGCAGCTTAGGCGGGTCGCAGGGGCCTACCTATGGCTACACCTTC. Protein product: CASSLGGSQGPTYGYTF.

This clone has just one count. The chain employs TRBV4-3 and TRBJ2-3, with D maybe TRBD1 (5 bases). This CDR3 is built from 13 residues. The germline CDR1 and CDR2 sequences are LGHNA and YSLEER. V was shortened by 0 bases and J by 11 bases, with 12 bases between the two germline ends. Written as DNA, the CDR3 is TGCGCCAGCAGCCAAGACGTGGGGCGCGTGCAGTATTTT. This codes for CASSQDVGRVQYF.

The chain couples TRBV9 to TRBJ1-1, with 8 bases matching TRBD1. This CDR3 spans 19 amino acids. The germline gives CDR1 SGDLS, CDR2 YYNGEE. With 0 bases clipped from V and 12 bases from J, the junction kept 25 bases outside the gene matches. The CDR3 region has the DNA TGTGCCAGCAGCGTAGATTTGCTGGATTCGCGACAGGGGAGGGGACTGACTTTCTTT. This encodes CASSVDLLDSRQGRGLTFF.

This sequence joins TRBV29-1 and TRBJ1-1; D unclear. The ends were cut back, 3 bases at V and 3 bases at J, with 8 bases in the middle. Germline V gene lookup returns CDR1 SQVTM and CDR2 ANQGSEA. This CDR3 is 12 amino acids long. CDR3: CSVDRFYTEAFF. CDR3 DNA: TGCAGCGTTGATAGGTTTTACACTGAAGCTTTCTTT.